The clone carrying this T cell receptor beta chain was counted many times. Combining iRepertoire HTBI primers with Arm-PCR of CDR3 regions, the authors built TCR beta libraries. Per the original data handling: Identification of gene segments yielded 60 to 80 TRBV and roughly 15 TRBJ across samples. TCRdb recomputed calls from the multiplex PCR reads with MiXCR, one row per CDR3 protein. The V and J calls here are based on TCRdb, not the publication. The sample lists 300,000 to 500,000 distinct CDR3 sequences, around 21% occurring once. These data come from a study of regulatory T cells in long-lasting Graves disease. Across the study: Over 5 years on antithyroid drugs plus positive TSH receptor antibodies marked Graves' disease as persistent.

V was clipped by 6 bases and J by 1 base; unmatched bases: 11. CDR1 and CDR2 (germline): SQVTM, ANQGSEA. The CDR3 length is 16 residues. Indicated time point: persistent/refractory GD, antithyroid drugs over 5 years with positive TRAb. The authors made the TCR library using RNA they extracted from PBMCs. The source is a female donor with Graves disease. Specimen: peripheral blood mononuclear cells (PBMCs), collected when the disease was refractory, from a patient treated with antithyroid drugs. The V and J genes are TRBV29-1 and TRBJ1-1; 10 nucleotides align to TRBD1. This chain's CDR3 is CSVTTGGWTKNTEAFF. In nucleotides, the CDR3 is TGCAGCGTAACGACAGGGGGCTGGACGAAGAACACTGAAGCTTTCTTT.